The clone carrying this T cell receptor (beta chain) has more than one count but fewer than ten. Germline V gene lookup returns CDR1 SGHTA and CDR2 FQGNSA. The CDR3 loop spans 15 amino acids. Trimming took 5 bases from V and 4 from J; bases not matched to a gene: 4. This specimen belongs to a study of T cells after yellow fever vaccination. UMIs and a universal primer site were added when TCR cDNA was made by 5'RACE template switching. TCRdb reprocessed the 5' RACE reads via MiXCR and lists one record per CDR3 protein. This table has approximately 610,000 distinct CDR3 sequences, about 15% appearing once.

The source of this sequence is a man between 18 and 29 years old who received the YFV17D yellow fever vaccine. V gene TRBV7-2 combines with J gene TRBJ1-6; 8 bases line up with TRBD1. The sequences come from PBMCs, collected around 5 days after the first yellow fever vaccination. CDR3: CASSTDREYNSPLHF. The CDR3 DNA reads TGTGCCAGCAGCACGGACAGGGAATATAATTCACCCCTCCACTTT.